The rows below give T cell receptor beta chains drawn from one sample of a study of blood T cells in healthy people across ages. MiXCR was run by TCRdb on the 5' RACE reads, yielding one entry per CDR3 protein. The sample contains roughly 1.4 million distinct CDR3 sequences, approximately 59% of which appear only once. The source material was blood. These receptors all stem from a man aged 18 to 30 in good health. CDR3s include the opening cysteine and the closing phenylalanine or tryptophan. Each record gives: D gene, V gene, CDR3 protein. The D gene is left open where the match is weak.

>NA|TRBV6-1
CASSKGDILPVEQYF
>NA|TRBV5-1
CASSRGQLMNTEAFF
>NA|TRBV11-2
CASIPGARSQETQYF
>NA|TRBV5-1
CASSFVGNYEQYF
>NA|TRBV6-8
CASSYEAGEESGANVLTF
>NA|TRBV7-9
CASSLLEGANTEAFF
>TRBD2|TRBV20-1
CSARVVAGGHPILNTGELFF
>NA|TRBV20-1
CSSYGLRNTEAFF
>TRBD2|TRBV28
CASSLYGGGRTDTQYF
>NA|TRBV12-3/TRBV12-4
CASSSFGTQVRGYTF